What follows are 28 T cell receptor beta chains derived from one specimen sequenced in a study of cytomegalovirus exposure and HLA in healthy donors. Only in-frame clones appear in the TCRdb table, and some are missing; sequencing was by immunoSEQ multiplex PCR. This repertoire shows some 86,000 clones, approximately 93% found once; its top ten account for less than 4%. Source material: PBMCs. The receptors here all came from a woman between 25 and 40 years old in good health and CMV-seronegative.

This clone occurred once. This rearrangement joins TRBV15 to TRBJ1-1, with 7 positions matching TRBD1. CDR3 length equals 16 residues. Germline lookup yields CDR1 LNHNV and CDR2 YYDKDF (reference sequence). V gave up 1 base and J gave up 1 base; unmatched junction bases: 6. The CDR3 sequence: CATSRATGTANTEAFF. The CDR3 nucleotides read TGTGCCACCAGCAGAGCGACAGGGACCGCGAACACTGAAGCTTTCTTT.

This sequence joins TRBV5-1 and TRBJ1-2, with 11 positions matching TRBD1. The ends lost 4 bases at V and 3 bases at J; junction bases unmatched: 5. The CDR3 runs 15 residues. Germline-derived CDR1 and CDR2 are SGHRS and YFSETQ. The CDR3 region has the DNA TGCGCCAGCAGCCCAGGACAGGGGGCGGACTATGGCTACACCTTC. This translates into CASSPGQGADYGYTF.

This clone was counted once. This chain joins TRBV27 and TRBJ1-5; D might be TRBD1 (6 bases). The CDR3 covers 16 residues. Germline V lookup: CDR1 MNHEY, CDR2 SMNVEV (reference sequence). V was cut by 5 bases and J by 7 bases, with 21 bases left in between. CDR3 amino acids: CASSPFWTDSPQPQHF. The CDR3 DNA sequence: TGTGCCAGCAGTCCCTTTTGGACAGATTCACCCCAGCCCCAGCATTTT.

This clone was observed a single time. This chain connects TRBV18 to TRBJ2-7; 9 bases are shared with TRBD1. CDR3 size: 14 residues. CDR1 KGHSH and CDR2 LQKENI come from the germline V gene. Trimming at V came to 6 bases and at J to 5 bases, leaving 8 bases not matched to a gene. The CDR3 protein is CASSLDRGKDEQYF. The CDR3 DNA reads as TGTGCCAGCTCCCTAGACAGGGGGAAGGACGAGCAGTACTTC.

The CDR3 is CASRPGYTGALEQPQHF. The CDR3 nucleotides read TGTGCCAGCAGGCCGGGATACACAGGGGCGCTGGAACAGCCCCAGCATTTT. This sequence joins TRBV21-1 and TRBJ1-5; the table's D gene call, TRBD1, was not cross checked with the DNA. TRBV21-1 is deemed a pseudogene. CDR3 length equals 17 residues.

Only one count was recorded for this clone. V is TRBV5-1 and J is TRBJ2-1; 9 positions agree with TRBD1. The length of the CDR3 is 16 residues. Germline V gene data show CDR1 as SGHRS and CDR2 as YFSETQ. J lost 5 bases, V lost 0 bases, and 6 bases had no gene match. The CDR3 nucleotides read TGCGCCAGCAGCTTGGTGGCCGGGACAGGGAACAATGAGCAGTTCTTC. As protein: CASSLVAGTGNNEQFF.

The CDR3 DNA follows: TGTGCCATCAGAGAAAAGTACATTAATCAGCCCCAGCATTTT. Protein product: CAIREKYINQPQHF. The chain links TRBV10-3 to TRBJ1-5; D unresolved. Germline V gives CDR1 ENHRY, CDR2 SYGVKD. The CDR3 totals 14 residues. Trimming left V 6 bases short and J 4 bases short, with 13 bases between.

The chain employs TRBV5-1 and TRBJ1-3, with D possibly matching TRBD1 (6 bases). V was cut by 0 bases and J by 6 bases, with 13 bases left in between. The CDR3 totals 15 residues. Germline V gives CDR1 SGHRS, CDR2 YFSETQ. The CDR3 here is CASSLAGGAVNTIYF. CDR3 sequence (DNA): TGCGCCAGCAGCTTGGCCGGGGGGGCCGTAAACACCATATATTTT.

Concerning this clone: Additional DNA sequences in this sample encode the identical CDR3. This chain joins TRBV5-4 and TRBJ2-7, with TRBD1 identical over 7 bases. V gave up 2 bases and J gave up 2 bases; unmatched junction bases: 4. Germline CDR1 SGHNT, CDR2 YYREEE (reference sequence). The CDR3 sequence is 14 residues long. The CDR3 region is CASSLDRVTYEQYF. DNA for the CDR3: TGTGCCAGCAGCTTAGACAGGGTCACCTACGAGCAGTACTTC.

The rearrangement uses TRBV18 and TRBJ1-2; 10 nucleotides agree with TRBD1. The CDR3 contains 16 residues. The V gene's germline CDR1 is KGHSH and CDR2 LQKENI. The junction had 9 bases not matched to a gene; V was cut back by 4 bases and J by 4 bases. CDR3 bases: TGTGCCAGCTCACGGACCGGGACAGGGGAGGTCTATGGCTACACCTTC. As protein: CASSRTGTGEVYGYTF.

This chain links TRBV19 with TRBJ1-2; tentative D call: TRBD1 (5 bases). CDR3 length: 15 residues. V lost 3 bases and J lost 0, with 11 bases in between. The germline V gene has CDR1 LNHDA and CDR2 SQIVND (reference sequence). The CDR3 sequence is CASSMSRATNYGYTF. The CDR3 DNA is TGTGCCAGTAGTATGAGCAGGGCTACTAACTATGGCTACACCTTC.

The chain combines TRBV2 with TRBJ2-7; maybe TRBD2 (6 bases). The CDR3 has 12 amino acids. The germline gives CDR1 SNHLY, CDR2 FYNNEI. With 4 bases removed from V and 3 bases from J, the gap between germline ends came to 7 bases. The CDR3 nucleotides are TGTGCCAGCAGTGTGGAGGGCTACGAGCAGTACTTC. It specifies CASSVEGYEQYF.

The chain joins TRBV19 to TRBJ2-7; 9 nucleotides line up with TRBD2. The CDR3 extends over 17 amino acids. Trimming removed 3 bases from V and 1 base from J; junction bases left unmatched: 10. The germline gives CDR1 LNHDA, CDR2 SQIVND (reference sequence). The CDR3 sequence: CASSISPPSGTSYEQYF. Here the CDR3 DNA reads TGTGCCAGTAGTATCTCCCCCCCTAGCGGGACTTCCTACGAGCAGTACTTC.

The chain joins TRBV6-5 to TRBJ2-6; 8 bases line up with TRBD2. Germline CDR1 and CDR2: MNHEY and SVGAGI. The CDR3 sequence is 15 residues long. The CDR3 nucleotides are TGTGCGACGGAGCGGGAGTATACTGGGGCCAACGTCCTGACTTTC. Translating it yields CATEREYTGANVLTF.

V gene TRBV29-1 combines with J gene TRBJ2-1; 14 bases are a match to TRBD2. This CDR3 region has 22 residues. Germline CDR1 SQVTM, CDR2 ANQGSEA. V shed 1 base and J 10 bases; nucleotides not matched to a gene: 27. In DNA, the CDR3 is TGCAGCGTTGAAGGACCTCGAGGATCCACCGGGACTAGCGGGAGTCCGATGAGAGAGCAGTTCTTC. This encodes CSVEGPRGSTGTSGSPMREQFF.

V and J are TRBV9 and TRBJ1-1; TRBD1 matches 7 bases. This CDR3 is built from 14 residues. With V trimmed by 4 bases and J by 1 base, 4 bases remained unmatched. Germline lookup yields CDR1 SGDLS and CDR2 YYNGEE. This chain's CDR3 is CASSPGQPNTEAFF. The CDR3 region has the DNA TGTGCCAGCAGCCCGGGACAGCCGAACACTGAAGCTTTCTTT. The complete variable domain, with remaining parts taken from reference TRBV9 and TRBJ1-1, reads DSGVTQTPKHLITATGQRVTLRCSPRSGDLSVYWYQQSLDQGLQFLIQYYNGEERAKGNILERFSAQQFPDLHSELNLSSLELGDSALYFCASSPGQPNTEAFFGQGTRLTVV.

As DNA, the CDR3 is TGCGCCAGCAGCTTGCGGCAAGAGACCCAGTACTTC. Translation: CASSLRQETQYF. The gene calls are TRBV5-1 and TRBJ2-5; D ambiguous. The CDR3 loop spans 12 amino acids. The V gene's germline CDR1 is SGHRS and CDR2 YFSETQ. Deletions cut 1 base from V and 2 bases from J, with 3 bases between.

This sequence joins TRBV4-3 and TRBJ2-7; 9 bases fit TRBD1. The V and J ends lost 5 bases and 2 bases, in that order; junction bases with no gene match: 7. Germline loops: CDR1 LGHNA, CDR2 YSLEER. The CDR3 loop spans 15 amino acids. The CDR3 coding sequence is TGCGCCAGCAGCGCCCAGACAGGGGGTACCTACGAGCAGTACTTC. Translated: CASSAQTGGTYEQYF.

This clone was detected only once. The chain links TRBV5-8 to TRBJ1-1; a possible D gene is TRBD1 (5 bases). The V and J ends lost 0 bases and 1 base respectively, with 10 bases between them. Looked up from germline, CDR1 is SGHTS and CDR2 is YDEGEE. The CDR3 is 15 residues long. CDR3 nucleotide sequence: TGTGCCAGCAGCTTGGGAGGACACAGGAACACTGAAGCTTTCTTT. This gives the protein CASSLGGHRNTEAFF.

CDR3 loop: CASSIVTDFYTEAFF. CDR3 sequence (DNA): TGTGCCAGCAGCATAGTGACAGACTTTTACACTGAAGCTTTCTTT. The chain combines TRBV9 with TRBJ1-1; D perhaps matches TRBD1 (5 bases). This CDR3 spans 15 amino acids. V was shortened by 4 bases and J by 3 bases, with 16 bases between the two germline ends. Looked up from germline, CDR1 is SGDLS and CDR2 is YYNGEE.

The chain joins TRBV9 to TRBJ1-4; 7 nucleotides align to TRBD1. The V segment lost 5 bases and the J segment 4 bases; nucleotides outside the gene matches: 8. Germline CDR1 SGDLS, CDR2 YYNGEE. This CDR3 region has 15 residues. In nucleotides, the CDR3 is TGTGCCAGCAGTGCCTTGACAGGGATTAATGAAAAACTGTTTTTT. Amino acid sequence: CASSALTGINEKLFF.

Of note for this clone: One junction end does not reproduce the germline sequence, and a read error may be involved. The genes are TRBV6-5 and TRBJ1-2, with D unclear. The CDR3 sequence is 10 residues long. From germline, CDR1 is MNHEY and CDR2 SVGAGI. The CDR3 region is CASGEYDYTF. CDR3 bases: TGTGCCAGCGGAGAGTATGACTACACCTTC.

The chain has TRBV2 and TRBJ2-2, with D possibly TRBD2 on 5 matching bases. This CDR3 has 15 residues. V dropped 8 bases and J dropped 1 base, with 14 bases sitting between them. The germline gives CDR1 SNHLY, CDR2 FYNNEI. The CDR3 reads CASLFAGQNTGELFF. CDR3 nucleotide sequence: TGTGCCAGCCTTTTCGCGGGTCAGAACACCGGGGAGCTGTTTTTT.

The chain employs TRBV9 and TRBJ2-7; D uncertain. The germline V and J ends were trimmed by 0 bases and 0 bases, with 7 bases remaining between them. The length of the CDR3 is 14 residues. The germline CDR1 and CDR2 sequences are SGDLS and YYNGEE. The CDR3 sequence: CASSVGAGSYEQYF. The CDR3 coding sequence is TGTGCCAGCAGCGTAGGGGCAGGCTCCTACGAGCAGTACTTC.

This chain uses TRBV7-9 with TRBJ1-1; D is ambiguous. With 2 bases removed from V and 3 bases from J, the gap between germline ends came to 4 bases. The germline V gene encodes CDR1 SEHNR and CDR2 FQNEAQ (reference sequence). The CDR3 has 12 residues. The CDR3 is CASSLYYTEAFF. The CDR3, as DNA: TGTGCCAGCAGCTTATATTACACTGAAGCTTTCTTT.

The chain links TRBV13 to TRBJ2-7; 7 bases match TRBD1. CDR1 and CDR2 (germline): PRHDT, FYEKMQ (reference sequence). There are 15 residues in the CDR3. The junction had 9 bases not matched to a gene; V was cut back by 2 bases and J by 5 bases. The CDR3: CASSLSNRGGDEQYF. The CDR3 DNA reads as TGTGCCAGCAGCTTATCCAACAGGGGTGGCGACGAGCAGTACTTC.

The V gene is TRBV30, the J gene TRBJ1-6; 8 bases are a match to TRBD1. Trimming cost V 5 bases and J 7 bases; bases outside gene matches: 1. Germline loops: CDR1 GTSNPN, CDR2 SVGIG (reference sequence). This CDR3 contains 12 residues. This CDR3 reads CAWYRGNSPLHF. The CDR3 DNA reads as TGTGCCTGGTACAGGGGGAATTCACCCCTCCACTTT.

The chain recombines TRBV21-1 with TRBJ2-2; the table gives TRBD2 as D, unverified against the DNA. TRBV21-1 is marked as a pseudogene. This CDR3 has 19 amino acids. The CDR3 spells CASSKNRTSGSMIPGELFF. Written as DNA, the CDR3 is TGTGCCAGCAGCAAGAATCGGACTAGCGGGAGCATGATCCCCGGGGAGCTGTTTTTT.